This T cell receptor (beta chain) was captured in a study of T cell repertoires in cytomegalovirus infection. At the level of the study: Public TCR beta signature analysis indicated the presence of both CMV infection and matching HLA type.

CDR1 and CDR2 from the germline V gene are SGHTS and YDEGEE. The V gene lost 6 bases and the J gene lost 7 bases, with 22 bases spanning the gap. The CDR3 has 15 amino acids. Note on this clonotype: Its target is unknown.

One entry per CDR3 protein, called by TCRdb with MiXCR from the reads. The repertoire holds about 700,000 distinct CDR3 sequences, with about 33% as singletons. This receptor was obtained from a human donor in good health (CMV status not recorded). Some clones in this sample may be carry-over from other donors' samples. The input for sequencing was cultured PBMCs, taken from culture after CMV antigen stimulation. The genes are TRBV5-8 and TRBJ1-2; maybe TRBD1 (5 bases). CDR3 loop: CASTNEGSPLFGYTF. In DNA, the CDR3 is TGTGCCAGCACCAATGAGGGGTCCCCCCTCTTTGGCTACACCTTC.